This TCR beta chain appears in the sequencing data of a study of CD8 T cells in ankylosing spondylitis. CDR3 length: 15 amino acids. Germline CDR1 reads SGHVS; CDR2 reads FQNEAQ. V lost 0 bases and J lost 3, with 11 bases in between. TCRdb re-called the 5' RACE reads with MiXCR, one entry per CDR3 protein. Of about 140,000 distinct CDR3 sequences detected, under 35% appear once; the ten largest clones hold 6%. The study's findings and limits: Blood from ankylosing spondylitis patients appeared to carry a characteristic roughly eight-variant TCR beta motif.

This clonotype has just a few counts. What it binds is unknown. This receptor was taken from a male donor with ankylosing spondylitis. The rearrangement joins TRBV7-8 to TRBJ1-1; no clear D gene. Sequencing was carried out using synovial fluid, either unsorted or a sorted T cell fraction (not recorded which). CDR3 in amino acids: CASSLAVEAYTEAFF. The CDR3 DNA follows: TGTGCCAGCAGCTTAGCGGTGGAGGCTTACACTGAAGCTTTCTTT.